These 11 T cell receptor beta chains share one sample of origin, sequenced in a study of T cell responses to AZD1222 COVID-19 vaccine. Measured with immunoSEQ multiplex PCR; TCRdb has only the in-frame clones, and not every one. The sample lists approximately 180,000 clones, approximately 92% occurring once. Sequencing was performed on peripheral blood, taken 28 days after the second dose of the MenACWY control vaccine. These receptor sequences come from an adult who received the MenACWY meningococcal vaccine as a control.

The gene calls are TRBV28 and TRBJ1-2, with D possibly being TRBD1 (6 bases). Germline CDR1 and CDR2: MDHEN and SYDVKM. The CDR3 has 10 amino acids. The CDR3 region is CVTRQGGYTF. The CDR3 coding sequence is TGTGTCACGCGGCAGGGGGGCTACACCTTC.

About this clone: The sample carries other DNA sequences with the same CDR3. The chain links TRBV5-1 to TRBJ1-3; possible D gene TRBD1, 5 bases. Per the germline V gene, CDR1 is SGHRS and CDR2 is YFSETQ. V lost 4 bases to trimming and J lost 2 bases, with 10 bases between them. The CDR3 sequence is 14 residues long. CDR3 in DNA: TGCGCCAGCAGCCCTCAGGGTACTGGAAACACCATATATTTT. Amino acids: CASSPQGTGNTIYF. The whole variable domain, remainder taken from reference TRBV5-1 and TRBJ1-3, is KAGVTQTPRYLIKTRGQQVTLSCSPISGHRSVSWYQQTPGQGLQFLFEYFSETQRNKGNFPGRFSGRQFSNSRSEMNVSTLELGDSALYLCASSPQGTGNTIYFGEGSWLTVV.

This chain connects TRBV6-5 to TRBJ2-7; 9 bases are a match to TRBD2. This CDR3 has 16 amino acids. Unmatched junction bases numbered 9, after V lost 1 base and J lost 5 bases. Germline V CDR1 and CDR2: MNHEY, SVGAGI. The CDR3 protein is CASSYWASGKWNEQYF. The CDR3 DNA is TGTGCCAGCAGTTACTGGGCTAGCGGGAAGTGGAACGAGCAGTACTTC.

The gene calls are TRBV19 and TRBJ1-1; 7 positions agree with TRBD1. Germline trimming cut 8 bases from V and 1 base from J; bases unmatched to any gene: 10. Germline assignment: CDR1 LNHDA and CDR2 SQIVND (reference sequence). This CDR3 spans 15 amino acids. CDR3: CASRSWDRGNTEAFF. The CDR3 nucleotides are TGTGCCAGTCGGTCGTGGGACAGAGGGAACACTGAAGCTTTCTTT.

A single count supports this clone. The V gene is TRBV5-1, the J gene TRBJ2-1; TRBD2 agrees at 8 bases. With V trimmed by 0 bases and J by 9 bases, 8 bases remained unmatched. CDR1 is SGHRS, CDR2 YFSETQ, per germline. This CDR3 is built from 15 residues. The CDR3 sequence: CASSLETGGQFEQFF. Here the CDR3 DNA reads TGCGCCAGCAGCTTGGAAACGGGGGGGCAGTTTGAGCAGTTCTTC.

This chain uses TRBV30 with TRBJ2-5; a possible D gene is TRBD1 (5 bases). CDR3 length: 12 amino acids. Between the trimmed V and J ends, which lost 2 bases and 5 bases, there was a span of 9 bases. The V gene's germline CDR1 is GTSNPN and CDR2 SVGIG (reference sequence). The CDR3 DNA follows: TGTGCCTGGAGTAGGGGCGCGGAGACCCAGTACTTC. Translation gives CAWSRGAETQYF.

This clone showed up just once. This sample includes further DNA sequences coding for the same CDR3. The genes are TRBV5-1 and TRBJ1-1; 7 nucleotides match TRBD1. V trimming: 4 bases; J trimming: 4 bases; junction bases outside the gene matches: 4. CDR3 length: 13 amino acids. The germline gives CDR1 SGHRS, CDR2 YFSETQ. The CDR3: CASSPPGGTEAFF. For the CDR3, the DNA is TGCGCCAGCAGCCCCCCAGGGGGCACTGAAGCTTTCTTT.

The V and J genes are TRBV11-2 and TRBJ2-3; 8 positions agree with TRBD2. CDR1 and CDR2 from the germline V gene are SGHAT and FQNNGV. The CDR3 is 15 residues long. Germline trimming cut 3 bases from V and 1 base from J; bases unmatched to any gene: 3. Here the CDR3 DNA reads TGTGCCAGCAGCTTTACTAGCGGCCGCACAGATACGCAGTATTTT. This encodes CASSFTSGRTDTQYF.

V usage is TRBV29-1 and J usage is TRBJ1-1, with TRBD1 as a possible D gene (5 bases). The CDR3 totals 15 residues. Trimming shortened V by 1 base and J by 4 bases, and 16 bases separated the two germline ends. Germline V CDR1 and CDR2: SQVTM, ANQGSEA. The CDR3 sequence is CSVEVGRGPGTEAFF. In nucleotides, the CDR3 is TGCAGCGTTGAAGTGGGGCGGGGCCCGGGCACTGAAGCTTTCTTT.

The J gene is TRBJ2-7, the V gene TRBV29-1, with 9 bases identical to TRBD1. Germline values: CDR1 SQVTM, CDR2 ANQGSEA. The V gene end was trimmed by 6 bases and the J gene end by 2 bases; junction bases not matched to a gene: 5. This CDR3 region has 13 residues. The CDR3 here is CSVRGTGTYEQYF. The CDR3 nucleotides read TGCAGCGTCCGAGGGACAGGGACCTACGAGCAGTACTTC.

The chain joins TRBV4-3 to TRBJ1-6; D is uncertain. V lost 0 bases and J lost 7, with 13 bases in between. CDR1 LGHNA and CDR2 YSLEER come from the germline V gene. This CDR3 comprises 16 residues. The CDR3 bases are TGCGCCAGCAGCCAAGATCAGGCAGGACTGAATTCACCCCTCCACTTT. It codes for CASSQDQAGLNSPLHF.